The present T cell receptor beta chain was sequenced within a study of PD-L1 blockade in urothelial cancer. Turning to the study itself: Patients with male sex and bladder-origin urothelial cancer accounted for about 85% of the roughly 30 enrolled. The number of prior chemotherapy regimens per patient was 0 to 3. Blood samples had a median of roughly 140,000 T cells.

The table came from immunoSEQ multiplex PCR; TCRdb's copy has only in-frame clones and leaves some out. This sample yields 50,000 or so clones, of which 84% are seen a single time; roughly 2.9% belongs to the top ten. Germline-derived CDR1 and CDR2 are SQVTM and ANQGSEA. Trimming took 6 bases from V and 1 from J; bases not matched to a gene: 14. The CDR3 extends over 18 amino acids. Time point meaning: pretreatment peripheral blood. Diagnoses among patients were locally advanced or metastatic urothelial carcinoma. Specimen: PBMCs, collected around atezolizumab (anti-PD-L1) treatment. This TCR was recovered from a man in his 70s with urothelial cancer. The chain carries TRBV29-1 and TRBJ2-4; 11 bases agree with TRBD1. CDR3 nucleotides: TGCAGCGTGATCCGGACAGGGGGCTCAATAGCGGCCAAAAACATTCAGTACTTC. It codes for CSVIRTGGSIAAKNIQYF.